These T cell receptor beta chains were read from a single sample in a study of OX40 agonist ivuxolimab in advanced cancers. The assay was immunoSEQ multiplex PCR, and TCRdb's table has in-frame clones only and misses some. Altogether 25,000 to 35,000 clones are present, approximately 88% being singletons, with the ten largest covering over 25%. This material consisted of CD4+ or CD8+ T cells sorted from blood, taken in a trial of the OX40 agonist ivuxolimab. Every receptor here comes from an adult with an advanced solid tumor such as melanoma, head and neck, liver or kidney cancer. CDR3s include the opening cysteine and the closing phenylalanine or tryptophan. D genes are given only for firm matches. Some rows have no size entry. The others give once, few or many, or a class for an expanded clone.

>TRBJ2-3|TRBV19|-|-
CASSPVEGSDTQYF
TGTGCCAGTAGCCCGGTTGAGGGGTCAGATACGCAGTATTTT
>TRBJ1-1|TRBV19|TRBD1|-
CASRYRGFNTEAFF
TGTGCCAGTAGGTACAGGGGATTTAACACTGAAGCTTTCTTT
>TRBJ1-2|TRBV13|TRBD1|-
CASSLWAPVGRGQISYGYTF
TGTGCCAGCAGCTTATGGGCCCCTGTGGGCAGGGGGCAGATTAGCTATGGCTACACCTTC
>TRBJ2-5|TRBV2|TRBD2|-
CASSGTSGAKRSQYF
TGTGCCAGCAGCGGGACTAGCGGAGCCAAGAGGTCCCAGTACTTC
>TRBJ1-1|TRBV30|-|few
CAWTDKPGPGRTEAFF
TGTGCCTGGACCGACAAACCTGGGCCGGGTCGGACTGAAGCTTTCTTT
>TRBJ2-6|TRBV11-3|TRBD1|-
CASSPPSGTVGANVLTF
TGTGCCAGCAGCCCCCCTTCCGGGACAGTGGGGGCCAACGTCCTGACTTTC
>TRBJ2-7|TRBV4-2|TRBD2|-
CASSQDRRGRASNEQYF
TGTGCCAGCAGCCAAGATCGTCGGGGGAGGGCCTCAAACGAGCAGTACTTC
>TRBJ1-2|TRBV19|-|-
CASLRGDGYTF
TGTGCCAGTCTCAGGGGTGATGGCTACACCTTC
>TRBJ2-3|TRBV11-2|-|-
CASTLMGGGTTDTQYF
TGTGCCAGCACCCTTATGGGAGGCGGGACCACAGATACGCAGTATTTT
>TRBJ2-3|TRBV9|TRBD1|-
CASSAPGQGAKDTQYF
TGTGCCAGCAGCGCGCCGGGACAGGGGGCGAAAGATACGCAGTATTTT
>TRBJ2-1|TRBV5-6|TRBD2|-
CASSQGLAGGSSYNEQFF
TGTGCCAGCAGCCAGGGACTAGCGGGAGGGAGCTCCTACAATGAGCAGTTCTTC
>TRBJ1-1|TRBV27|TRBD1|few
CASSLSLTGLTEAFF
TGTGCCAGCAGTTTATCTTTGACAGGGTTGACTGAAGCTTTCTTT
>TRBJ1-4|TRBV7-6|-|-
CASSPLGEKLFF
TGTGCCAGCAGCCCCCTGGGAGAAAAACTGTTTTTT
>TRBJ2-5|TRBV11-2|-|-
CASSLIPQRYQETQYF
TGTGCCAGCAGCTTAATCCCCCAGCGGTACCAAGAGACCCAGTACTTC
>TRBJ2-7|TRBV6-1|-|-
CASRGTLSSYEQYF
TGTGCCAGCAGGGGGACACTGAGCTCCTACGAGCAGTACTTC
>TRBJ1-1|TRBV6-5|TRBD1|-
CASSYPTGQGLTEAFF
TGTGCCAGCAGTTACCCAACGGGACAGGGGCTAACTGAAGCTTTCTTT
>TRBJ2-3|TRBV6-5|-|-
CASSYGDTDTQYF
TGTGCCAGCAGTTACGGCGACACAGATACGCAGTATTTT
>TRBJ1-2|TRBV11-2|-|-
CASSLGTAYGYTF
TGTGCCAGCAGCTTAGGGACAGCCTATGGCTACACCTTC
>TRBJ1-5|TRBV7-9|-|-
CASSEGGQPQHF
TGTGCCAGCAGCGAAGGGGGTCAGCCCCAGCATTTT
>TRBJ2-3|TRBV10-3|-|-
CAISLKGDSTDTQYF
TGTGCCATCAGTCTTAAGGGGGATAGCACAGATACGCAGTATTTT
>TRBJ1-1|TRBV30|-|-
CAWSVNQGWAFF
TGTGCCTGGAGTGTCAACCAAGGGTGGGCTTTCTTT
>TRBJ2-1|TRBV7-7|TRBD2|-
CASSLILAASNEQFF
TGTGCTAGCAGCTTAATACTAGCGGCCTCCAATGAGCAGTTCTTC
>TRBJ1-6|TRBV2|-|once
CASSDWGIGSYNSPLHF
TGTGCCAGCAGTGATTGGGGCATCGGCTCCTATAATTCACCCCTCCACTTT
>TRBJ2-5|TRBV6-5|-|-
CASSPDRAETQYF
TGTGCCAGCAGTCCCGACCGGGCAGAGACCCAGTACTTC
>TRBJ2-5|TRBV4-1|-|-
CASNNRDEETQYF
TGCGCCAGCAATAACAGGGATGAAGAGACCCAGTACTTC
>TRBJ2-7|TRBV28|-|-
CASSFPRDLSEQYF
TGTGCCAGCAGTTTCCCCCGGGATTTATCCGAGCAGTACTTC
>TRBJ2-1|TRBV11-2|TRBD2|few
CASSLERGEGEQFF
TGTGCCAGCAGCTTGGAGCGGGGGGAGGGTGAGCAGTTCTTC
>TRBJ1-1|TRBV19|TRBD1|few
CASWDRVKSEAFF
TGTGCCAGTTGGGACAGGGTAAAGAGTGAAGCTTTCTTT
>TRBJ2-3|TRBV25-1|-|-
CASSEFGVAPQYF
TGTGCCAGCAGTGAATTCGGGGTAGCCCCGCAGTATTTT
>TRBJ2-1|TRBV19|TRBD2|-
CASSIRAGGTNEQFF
TGTGCCAGTAGTATTAGGGCGGGAGGAACGAATGAGCAGTTCTTC
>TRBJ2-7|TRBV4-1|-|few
CASSQAAGPYEQYF
TGCGCCAGCAGCCAGGCGGCAGGTCCCTACGAGCAGTACTTC
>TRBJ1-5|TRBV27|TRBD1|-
CASSTGTGGNQPQHF
TGTGCCAGCAGTACCGGGACAGGGGGCAATCAGCCCCAGCATTTT
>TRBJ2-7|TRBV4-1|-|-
CASSQEDSSYEQYF
TGCGCCAGCAGCCAAGAGGACAGTTCCTACGAGCAGTACTTC